Following are 29 T cell receptor beta chains from one sample sequenced in a study of T cell changes during pregnancy in multiple sclerosis. Libraries were prepared by immunoSEQ multiplex PCR; TCRdb keeps only in-frame clonotypes and omits some of them. The table has about 69,000 clones, over 75% seen once. The sequencing used CD4+ T cells from peripheral blood mononuclear cells, collected in the third trimester of pregnancy. Receptor source: a female donor in good health, enrolled as a control in a pregnancy study.

The chain has TRBV7-2 and TRBJ2-5, with TRBD2 as a possible D gene (7 bases). In germline, CDR1 is SGHTA, CDR2 FQGNSA. The germline V and J ends were trimmed by 7 bases and 4 bases, with 19 bases remaining between them. The CDR3 runs to 15 residues. The CDR3 loop reads CASTQNEGGAETQYF. CDR3 in DNA: TGTGCCAGCACCCAAAACGAGGGGGGGGCAGAGACCCAGTACTTC. Complete variable domain (other parts from reference TRBV7-2 and TRBJ2-5): GAGVSQSPSNKVTEKGKDVELRCDPISGHTALYWYRQSLGQGLEFLIYFQGNSAPDKSGLPSDRFSAERTGGSVSTLTIQRTQQEDSAVYLCASTQNEGGAETQYFGPGTRLLVL.

J is TRBJ1-4 and V is TRBV11-1; 9 bases are a match to TRBD1. CDR3 length: 16 residues. Germline CDR1 is SGHAT and CDR2 is FQDESV (reference sequence). Trimming at V came to 5 bases and at J to 1 base, leaving 5 bases not matched to a gene. The CDR3 nucleotides are TGTGCCAGCAGCCGAAACAGGGGGCGAACTAATGAAAAACTGTTTTTT. It yields the protein CASSRNRGRTNEKLFF.

The chain joins TRBV4-3 to TRBJ1-5; D might be TRBD1 (6 bases). Trimming took off 1 base at V and 2 bases at J, with 9 bases between the two ends. The CDR3 runs 15 residues. CDR1 and CDR2 (germline): LGHNA, YSLEER. CDR3 sequence (DNA): TGCGCCAGCAGCCAAGTTTCAGGGGGCAATCAGCCCCAGCATTTT. Its protein is CASSQVSGGNQPQHF.

This CDR3 reads CASINTGTGEQYF. CDR3 DNA: TGTGCCAGCATCAACACAGGGACCGGCGAGCAGTACTTC. This rearrangement joins TRBV6-5 to TRBJ2-7; tentatively, D is TRBD1 (6 bases). CDR1 and CDR2 (germline): MNHEY, SVGAGI. Trimming removed 7 bases at V and 6 bases at J, with 16 bases between. This CDR3 has 13 residues.

V usage is TRBV9 and J usage is TRBJ2-7; TRBD2 matches 8 bases. Germline V gene sequence: CDR1 SGDLS, CDR2 YYNGEE. Trimming at V came to 3 bases and at J to 6 bases, leaving 8 bases not matched to a gene. The CDR3 loop spans 14 amino acids. The CDR3, as DNA: TGTGCCAGCAGCGGCTACTCGGGAGGGGTCGAGCAGTACTTC. Protein product: CASSGYSGGVEQYF.

This chain joins TRBV7-9 and TRBJ1-2, with 10 bases identical to TRBD1. Germline-derived CDR1 and CDR2 are SEHNR and FQNEAQ (reference sequence). The CDR3 has 14 amino acids. Trimming removed 5 bases from V and 2 bases from J; junction bases left unmatched: 2. In nucleotides, the CDR3 is TGTGCCAGCAGCCCGGGACAGGGGAACTATGGCTACACCTTC. Its translation: CASSPGQGNYGYTF. Looking up the rest from reference TRBV7-9 and TRBJ1-2 gives the full variable domain: DTGVSQNPRHKITKRGQNVTFRCDPISEHNRLYWYRQTLGQGPEFLTYFQNEAQLEKSRLLSDRFSAERPKGSFSTLEIQRTEQGDSAMYLCASSPGQGNYGYTFGSGTRLTVV.

The gene calls are TRBV25-1 and TRBJ2-2; D is perhaps TRBD1 (6 bases). The germline V gene has CDR1 MGHDK and CDR2 SYGVNS. V lost 1 base and J 2 bases, leaving 11 bases between the germline ends. The length of the CDR3 is 16 residues. CDR3 nucleotides: TGTGCCAGCAGTGAATCCACAGGGTCTAACACCGGGGAGCTGTTTTTT. As protein: CASSESTGSNTGELFF.

The chain uses TRBV11-2 and TRBJ1-3; D perhaps matches TRBD1 (5 bases). V was trimmed by 9 bases and J by 4 bases, leaving 13 bases between them. The CDR3 has 13 amino acids. The germline V gene has CDR1 SGHAT and CDR2 FQNNGV. The chain's CDR3 is CASEDRRGNTIYF. DNA for the CDR3: TGTGCCAGTGAAGACAGAAGAGGAAACACCATATATTTT.

V gene TRBV7-2 combines with J gene TRBJ1-1; tentatively, D is TRBD1 (5 bases). The germline V gene has CDR1 SGHTA and CDR2 FQGNSA. The CDR3 length is 14 residues. Trimming removed 4 bases at V and 2 bases at J, with 11 bases between. The CDR3 here is CASSSTTGNTEAFF. DNA of the CDR3: TGTGCCAGCAGCTCTACTACAGGAAACACTGAAGCTTTCTTT.

V and J are TRBV29-1 and TRBJ2-1; 7 nucleotides match TRBD1. This CDR3 has 15 residues. The germline gives CDR1 SQVTM, CDR2 ANQGSEA. V trimming: 4 bases; J trimming: 8 bases; junction bases outside the gene matches: 14. The CDR3 loop is CSVAQGVLFADEQFF. Here the CDR3 DNA reads TGCAGCGTTGCTCAGGGGGTTTTGTTCGCGGATGAGCAGTTCTTC.

This chain uses TRBV7-3 with TRBJ2-7, with a tentative D call TRBD1 (5 bases). V was pared by 2 bases and J by 0 bases, with 11 bases between. CDR3 size: 15 residues. Germline V lookup: CDR1 SGHTA, CDR2 FQGTGA. CDR3 sequence reads: CASSLLRQNSYEQYF. In DNA, the CDR3 is TGTGCCAGCAGCTTACTACGACAGAACTCCTACGAGCAGTACTTC.

This clone was seen a handful of times. The V call is TRBV18, the J call TRBJ1-6, with unresolved D. The CDR3 totals 11 residues. CDR1 and CDR2 from the germline V gene are KGHSH and LQKENI. Trimming stripped 6 bases from V and 7 bases from J, with 4 bases between. The DNA for the CDR3 is TGTGCCAGCTCGCAGAATTCACCCCTCCACTTT. Translating it yields CASSQNSPLHF.

The chain couples TRBV9 to TRBJ2-2; D possibly corresponds to TRBD2 (6 bases). Germline V gene sequence: CDR1 SGDLS, CDR2 YYNGEE. This CDR3 region has 16 residues. The V end was cut by 6 bases, the J end by 2 bases, with 17 bases between. CDR3 amino acids: CASTTMGGFNTGELFF. The CDR3 DNA reads TGTGCCAGCACCACAATGGGAGGTTTTAACACCGGGGAGCTGTTTTTT.

This clone was counted only a few times. This chain joins TRBV5-1 and TRBJ1-1, with D perhaps TRBD1 (6 bases). The germline V gene has CDR1 SGHRS and CDR2 YFSETQ. V was trimmed by 0 bases and J by 8 bases, leaving 14 bases between them. This CDR3 is 14 amino acids long. The chain's CDR3 is CASSLGGRGSEAFF. In DNA form, the CDR3 reads TGCGCCAGCAGCTTGGGTGGCAGGGGAAGCGAAGCTTTCTTT.

This rearrangement joins TRBV4-3 to TRBJ1-2; 8 bases agree with TRBD1. The germline gives CDR1 LGHNA, CDR2 YSLEER. This CDR3 region has 15 residues. Trimming at V came to 3 bases and at J to 3 bases, leaving 6 bases not matched to a gene. This CDR3 is CASSQRQGIDYGYTF. In DNA, the CDR3 is TGCGCCAGCAGCCAGAGACAGGGGATTGACTATGGCTACACCTTC.

The V call is TRBV15, the J call TRBJ2-1; D not certain. The CDR3 is made up of 16 amino acids. Trimming removed 0 bases at V and 4 bases at J, with 13 bases between. Germline V gene lookup returns CDR1 LNHNV and CDR2 YYDKDF (reference sequence). The CDR3 DNA reads as TGTGCCACCAGCAGAGAATCAGGTAGTATTTACAATGAGCAGTTCTTC. Translating gives CATSRESGSIYNEQFF.

This chain connects TRBV9 to TRBJ2-1; perhaps TRBD2 as D (7 bases). The CDR3 sequence is 17 residues long. Between the trimmed V and J ends, which lost 2 bases and 4 bases, there was a span of 19 bases. In germline, CDR1 is SGDLS, CDR2 YYNGEE. CDR3 DNA: TGTGCCAGCAGCGTCCGAGAGCGGGGACAAGGTTACAATGAGCAGTTCTTC. Encoded protein: CASSVRERGQGYNEQFF. Full variable domain (rest looked up from reference TRBV9 and TRBJ2-1): DSGVTQTPKHLITATGQRVTLRCSPRSGDLSVYWYQQSLDQGLQFLIQYYNGEERAKGNILERFSAQQFPDLHSELNLSSLELGDSALYFCASSVRERGQGYNEQFFGPGTRLTVL.

The chain's CDR3 is CASSRDRGGNEKLFF. The CDR3 DNA follows: TGCGCCAGCAGCCGAGACAGGGGGGGGAATGAAAAACTGTTTTTT. The chain carries TRBV5-1 and TRBJ1-4, with 9 bases fitting TRBD1. V dropped 4 bases and J dropped 5; count of bases not matched to a gene: 6. Germline V lookup: CDR1 SGHRS, CDR2 YFSETQ. The CDR3 is 15 amino acids.

This sequence joins TRBV10-3 and TRBJ1-4; 8 nucleotides align to TRBD1. The V and J ends lost 4 bases and 8 bases, in that order; junction bases with no gene match: 6. This CDR3 region has 14 residues. Germline CDR1 and CDR2: ENHRY and SYGVKD. CDR3 residues: CAISGTGFREKLFF. The CDR3 DNA is TGTGCCATCAGTGGGACAGGGTTTAGGGAAAAACTGTTTTTT.

Here the CDR3 reads CAISQANSAFF. In nucleotides, the CDR3 is TGTGCCATCAGTCAAGCGAATTCAGCTTTCTTT. This chain connects TRBV10-3 to TRBJ1-1; D call uncertain. The CDR3 has 11 amino acids. The V gene lost 5 bases and the J gene lost 10 bases, with 11 bases spanning the gap. CDR1 is ENHRY and CDR2 is SYGVKD in the germline V gene.

The chain links TRBV2 to TRBJ2-1; 8 bases align to TRBD1. CDR3 length equals 15 residues. CDR1 and CDR2 from the germline V gene are SNHLY and FYNNEI. J gave up 3 bases and V 6 bases, and 7 bases lay outside the gene matches. The CDR3 spells CASRIGQGGYNEQFF. In nucleotides, the CDR3 is TGTGCCAGCAGAATTGGACAGGGTGGCTACAATGAGCAGTTCTTC.

This chain joins TRBV5-1 and TRBJ1-2; 7 positions match TRBD1. Germline CDR1 is SGHRS and CDR2 is YFSETQ. The CDR3 length is 15 residues. After removal of 0 bases from V and 5 bases from J, the junction contained 7 bases not matched to a gene. The CDR3 loop is CASSLEGALGYGYTF. The CDR3 nucleotides read TGCGCCAGCAGCTTGGAGGGGGCGTTGGGGTATGGCTACACCTTC.

This sequence joins TRBV7-2 and TRBJ2-7; tentative D call: TRBD1 (6 bases). The CDR3 is 13 residues long. CDR1 SGHTA and CDR2 FQGNSA come from the germline V gene. The V end was cut by 3 bases, the J end by 3 bases, with 9 bases between. The CDR3 is CASSFEGHYEQYF. The CDR3 DNA sequence: TGTGCCAGCAGCTTCGAGGGACACTACGAGCAGTACTTC.

This CDR3 is CASSLTGEYYNEQFF. The DNA of the CDR3 is TGCGCCAGCAGCTTGACAGGGGAATACTACAATGAGCAGTTCTTC. V and J are TRBV5-1 and TRBJ2-1; 7 nucleotides line up with TRBD1. This CDR3 contains 15 residues. Germline loops: CDR1 SGHRS, CDR2 YFSETQ. Trimming took 1 base from V and 3 from J; bases not matched to a gene: 4.

This rearrangement joins TRBV9 to TRBJ2-3; 13 bases line up with TRBD2. This CDR3 contains 19 residues. The germline gives CDR1 SGDLS, CDR2 YYNGEE. V lost 0 bases to trimming and J lost 0 bases; unmatched junction nucleotides: 7. The CDR3 reads CASSVARLAGGTSTDTQYF. DNA of the CDR3: TGTGCCAGCAGCGTAGCTAGACTAGCGGGGGGTACTAGCACAGATACGCAGTATTTT.

The CDR3 spells CASHTTGGGYNEQFF. CDR3 coding DNA: TGTGCCAGCCACACCACAGGGGGCGGCTACAATGAGCAGTTCTTC. The gene calls are TRBV18 and TRBJ2-1, with 9 nucleotides matching TRBD1. Germline lookup yields CDR1 KGHSH and CDR2 LQKENI. J gave up 3 bases and V 8 bases, and 8 bases lay outside the gene matches. The CDR3 spans 15 residues.

This rearrangement joins TRBV7-9 to TRBJ1-3; tentatively, D is TRBD1 (5 bases). The V and J ends lost 2 bases and 4 bases respectively, with 9 bases between them. The CDR3 consists of 14 residues. Germline V gene lookup returns CDR1 SEHNR and CDR2 FQNEAQ (reference sequence). CDR3 nucleotides: TGTGCCAGCAGCTTACCCCGGGGGGGAAACACCATATATTTT. Amino acid sequence: CASSLPRGGNTIYF.

This chain uses TRBV5-8 with TRBJ1-1; a possible D gene is TRBD1 (5 bases). The CDR3 spans 14 residues. Trimming left V 4 bases short and J 9 bases short, with 19 bases between. Per the germline V gene, CDR1 is SGHTS and CDR2 is YDEGEE. In nucleotides, the CDR3 is TGTGCCAGCAGCCACTACACCGGGACTGGGAAAGCTTTCTTT. This codes for CASSHYTGTGKAFF.

V usage is TRBV6-1 and J usage is TRBJ1-2; 9 bases map to TRBD1. This CDR3 has 15 residues. Germline values: CDR1 MNHNS, CDR2 SASEGT. The V segment lost 3 bases and the J segment 4 bases; nucleotides outside the gene matches: 6. For the CDR3, the DNA is TGTGCCAGCAGTGACGGGGACAGGGTTGGCTATGGCTACACCTTC. Amino acid sequence: CASSDGDRVGYGYTF.